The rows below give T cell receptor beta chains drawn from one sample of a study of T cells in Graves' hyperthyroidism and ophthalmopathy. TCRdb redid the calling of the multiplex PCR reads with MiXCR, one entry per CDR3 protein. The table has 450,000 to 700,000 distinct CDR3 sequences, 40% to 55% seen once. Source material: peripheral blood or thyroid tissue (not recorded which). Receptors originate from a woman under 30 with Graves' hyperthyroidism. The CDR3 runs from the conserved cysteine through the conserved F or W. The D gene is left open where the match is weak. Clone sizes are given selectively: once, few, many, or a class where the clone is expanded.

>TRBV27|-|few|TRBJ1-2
CASSQLAGFNYGYTF
TGTGCCAGCAGTCAGCTTGCCGGCTTTAACTATGGCTACACCTTC
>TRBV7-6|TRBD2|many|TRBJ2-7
CASSLNLASGAYEQYF
TGTGCCAGCAGCTTAAACTTAGCTAGCGGAGCCTACGAGCAGTACTTC
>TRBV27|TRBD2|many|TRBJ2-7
CATASGASHYEQYF
TGTGCCACCGCTAGCGGGGCGTCCCACTACGAGCAGTACTTC
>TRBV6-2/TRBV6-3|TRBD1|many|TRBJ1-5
CASSYSTGGYQPQHF
TGTGCCAGCAGTTACTCGACAGGGGGTTATCAGCCCCAGCATTTT
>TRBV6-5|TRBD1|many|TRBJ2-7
CASTPGTGEDEQYF
TGTGCCAGCACTCCCGGGACAGGGGAGGACGAGCAGTACTTC
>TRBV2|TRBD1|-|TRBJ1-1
CASSPQGGIQAFF
TGTGCCAGCAGTCCACAGGGGGGGATTCAAGCTTTCTTT
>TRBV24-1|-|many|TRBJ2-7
CATSDSVVDEQYF
TGTGCCACCAGTGATTCGGTGGTGGACGAGCAGTACTTC
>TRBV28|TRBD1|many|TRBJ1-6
CASSLGGTGDNSPLHF
TGTGCCAGCTCCCTAGGGGGGACAGGGGATAATTCACCCCTCCACTTT
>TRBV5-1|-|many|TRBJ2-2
CASSPGVRSNTGELFF
TGCGCCAGCAGCCCCGGGGTGAGATCGAACACCGGGGAGCTGTTTTTT
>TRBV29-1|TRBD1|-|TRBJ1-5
CRQGGQPQHF
TGCAGACAGGGGGGGCAGCCCCAGCATTTT
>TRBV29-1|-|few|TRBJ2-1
CSVGFEQFF
TGCAGCGTTGGGTTTGAGCAGTTCTTC
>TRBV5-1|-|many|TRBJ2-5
CASSLGPRGETQYF
TGCGCCAGCAGCTTGGGACCTAGGGGTGAGACCCAGTACTTC
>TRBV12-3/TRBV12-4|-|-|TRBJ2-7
CASSASDGVYEQYF
TGTGCCAGCAGTGCCTCGGACGGTGTCTACGAGCAGTACTTC
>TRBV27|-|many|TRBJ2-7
CASSNYISYEQYF
TGTGCCAGCAGTAACTATATCTCCTACGAGCAGTACTTC
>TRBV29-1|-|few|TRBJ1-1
CSLGVTEAFF
TGCAGTCTGGGGGTCACTGAAGCTTTCTTT
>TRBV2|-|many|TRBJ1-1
CASSEALGNTEAFF
TGTGCCAGCAGTGAAGCGCTAGGGAACACTGAAGCTTTCTTT
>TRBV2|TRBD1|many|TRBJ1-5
CASSGQGGGYSNQPQHF
TGTGCCAGCAGTGGACAGGGTGGCGGGTATAGCAATCAGCCCCAGCATTTT